This T cell receptor beta chain was sequenced during a study of T-cell reconstitution after alpha-beta-depleted transplantation in children. Study results and limitations: About two months after transplant, alpha-beta T cells reportedly came from several hundred expanded graft clones. Some patients' high day-60 TCRbeta diversity was traced to surviving recipient T cells and thymic progenitors. Newly made T cells mostly supplied T-cell counts and diversity one year after transplant.

Construction of the TCRbeta library involved unique molecular identifiers. Using its own MiXCR run on the PCR reads, TCRdb lists one record per CDR3 protein. Of hundreds of thousands of distinct CDR3 sequences in the sample, roughly 7.7% were seen once. Trimming at V came to 3 bases and at J to 7 bases, leaving 6 bases not matched to a gene. This CDR3 region has 14 residues. In germline, CDR1 is LGHNA, CDR2 YSLEER. This clonotype appeared many times. Its target is unknown. This specimen was PBMCs, mostly from graft donor cells, taken 180 days after TCRalphabeta/CD19-depleted stem cell transplant. This receptor was identified in a male patient between 5 and 17 years old who had a stem cell transplant for acute lymphoblastic leukemia, so the T cells may come from the graft donor. V usage is TRBV4-3 and J usage is TRBJ1-2; 9 bases are a match to TRBD1. This CDR3 reads CASSHSGTGSGYTF. The CDR3 region has the DNA TGCGCCAGCAGCCATTCCGGGACAGGGTCTGGCTACACCTTC.